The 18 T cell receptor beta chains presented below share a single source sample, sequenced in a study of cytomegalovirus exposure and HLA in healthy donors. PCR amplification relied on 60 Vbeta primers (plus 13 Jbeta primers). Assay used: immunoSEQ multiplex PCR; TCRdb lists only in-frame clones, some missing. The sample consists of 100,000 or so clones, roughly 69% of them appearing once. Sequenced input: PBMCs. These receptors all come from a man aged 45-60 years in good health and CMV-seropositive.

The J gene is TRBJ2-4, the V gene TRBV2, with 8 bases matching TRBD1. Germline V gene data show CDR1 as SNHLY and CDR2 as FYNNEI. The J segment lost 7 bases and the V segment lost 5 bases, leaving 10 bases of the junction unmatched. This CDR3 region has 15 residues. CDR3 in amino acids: CASSRDRRSENIQYF. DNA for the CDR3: TGTGCCAGCAGTCGGGACAGGCGCTCAGAGAACATTCAGTACTTC.

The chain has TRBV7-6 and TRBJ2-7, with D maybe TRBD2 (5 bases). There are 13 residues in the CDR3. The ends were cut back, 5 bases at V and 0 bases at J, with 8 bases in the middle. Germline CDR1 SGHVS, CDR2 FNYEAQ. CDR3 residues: CASSRESSYEQYF. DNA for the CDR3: TGTGCCAGCAGCCGGGAAAGCTCCTACGAGCAGTACTTC.

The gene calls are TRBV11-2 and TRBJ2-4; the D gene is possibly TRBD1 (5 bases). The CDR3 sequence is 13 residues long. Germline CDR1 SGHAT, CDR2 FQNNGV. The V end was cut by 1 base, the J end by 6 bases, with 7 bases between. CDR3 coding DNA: TGTGCCAGCAGCTTAGGACAGACAAACATTCAGTACTTC. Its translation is CASSLGQTNIQYF.

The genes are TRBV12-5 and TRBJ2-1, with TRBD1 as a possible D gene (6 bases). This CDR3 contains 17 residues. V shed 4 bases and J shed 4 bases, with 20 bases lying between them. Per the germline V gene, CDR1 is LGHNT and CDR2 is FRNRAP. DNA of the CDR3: TGTGCTAGTGGTTCGGACAGTTCATACAGCCTATACAATGAGCAGTTCTTC. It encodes CASGSDSSYSLYNEQFF.

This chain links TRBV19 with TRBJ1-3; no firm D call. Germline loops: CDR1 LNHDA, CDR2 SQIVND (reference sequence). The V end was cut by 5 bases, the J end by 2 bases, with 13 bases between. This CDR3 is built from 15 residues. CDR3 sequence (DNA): TGTGCCAGTAGTTACGACACCTCACCTGGAAACACCATATATTTT. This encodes CASSYDTSPGNTIYF.

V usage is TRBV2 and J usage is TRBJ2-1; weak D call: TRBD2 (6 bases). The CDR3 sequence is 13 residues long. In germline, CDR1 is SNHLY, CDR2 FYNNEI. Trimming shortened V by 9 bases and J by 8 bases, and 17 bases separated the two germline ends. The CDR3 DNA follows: TGTGCCAGTCTATGGGAGGTGGGCCATGAGCAGTTCTTC. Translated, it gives CASLWEVGHEQFF.

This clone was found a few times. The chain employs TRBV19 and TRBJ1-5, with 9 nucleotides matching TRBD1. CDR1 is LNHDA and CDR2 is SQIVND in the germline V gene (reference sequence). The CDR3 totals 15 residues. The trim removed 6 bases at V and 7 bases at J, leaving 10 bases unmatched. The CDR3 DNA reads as TGTGCCAGTAGCAGAAACAGGGGGCAGGAGCAGCCCCAGCATTTT. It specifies CASSRNRGQEQPQHF.

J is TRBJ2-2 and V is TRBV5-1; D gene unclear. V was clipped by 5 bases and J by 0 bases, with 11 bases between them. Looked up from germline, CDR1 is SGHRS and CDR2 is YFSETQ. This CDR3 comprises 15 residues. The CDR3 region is CASRVPEANTGELFF. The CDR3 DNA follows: TGCGCCAGCAGAGTTCCAGAGGCGAACACCGGGGAGCTGTTTTTT. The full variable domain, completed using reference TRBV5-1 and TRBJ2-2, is KAGVTQTPRYLIKTRGQQVTLSCSPISGHRSVSWYQQTPGQGLQFLFEYFSETQRNKGNFPGRFSGRQFSNSRSEMNVSTLELGDSALYLCASRVPEANTGELFFGEGSRLTVL.

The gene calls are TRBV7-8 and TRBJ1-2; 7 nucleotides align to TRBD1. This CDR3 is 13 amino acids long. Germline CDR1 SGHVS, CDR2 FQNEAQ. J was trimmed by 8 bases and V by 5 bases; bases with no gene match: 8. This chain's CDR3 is CASSLNRGEGYTF. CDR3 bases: TGTGCCAGCAGCCTGAACAGGGGTGAGGGCTACACCTTC.

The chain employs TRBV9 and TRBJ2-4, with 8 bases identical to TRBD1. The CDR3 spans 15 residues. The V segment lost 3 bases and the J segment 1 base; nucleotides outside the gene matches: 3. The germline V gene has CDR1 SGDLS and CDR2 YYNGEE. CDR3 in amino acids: CASSERQGAKNIQYF. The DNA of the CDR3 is TGTGCCAGCAGCGAACGACAGGGGGCCAAAAACATTCAGTACTTC.

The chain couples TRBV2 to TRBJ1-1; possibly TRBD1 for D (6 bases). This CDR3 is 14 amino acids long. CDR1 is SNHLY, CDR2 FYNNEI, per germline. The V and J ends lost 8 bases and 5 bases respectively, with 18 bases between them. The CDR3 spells CASRAAGGRTEAFF. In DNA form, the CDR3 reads TGTGCCAGCCGAGCGGCGGGGGGCCGTACTGAAGCTTTCTTT.

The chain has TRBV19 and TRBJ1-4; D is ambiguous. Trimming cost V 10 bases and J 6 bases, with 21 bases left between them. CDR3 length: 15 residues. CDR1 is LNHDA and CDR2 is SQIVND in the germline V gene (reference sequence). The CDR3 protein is CAISKTAREDEKLFF. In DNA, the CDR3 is TGTGCCATCTCGAAGACCGCCCGGGAAGATGAAAAACTGTTTTTT.

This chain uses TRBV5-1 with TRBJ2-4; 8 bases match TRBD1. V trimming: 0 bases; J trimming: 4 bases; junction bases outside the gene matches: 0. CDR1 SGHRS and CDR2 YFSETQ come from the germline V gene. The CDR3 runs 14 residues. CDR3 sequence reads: CASSLGQGKNIQYF. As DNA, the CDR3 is TGCGCCAGCAGCTTGGGACAGGGGAAAAACATTCAGTACTTC.

The CDR3 spells CAWSVLQKTGRSDTQYF. CDR3 DNA sequence: TGTGCCTGGAGTGTTCTGCAAAAGACAGGGAGGTCAGATACGCAGTATTTT. This chain joins TRBV30 and TRBJ2-3, with D maybe TRBD1 (7 bases). CDR3 length: 17 amino acids. Looked up from germline, CDR1 is GTSNPN and CDR2 is SVGIG (reference sequence). V was clipped by 0 bases and J by 4 bases, with 20 bases between them. The variable domain in full, with the rest retrieved from reference TRBV30 and TRBJ2-3, is SQTIHQWPATLVQPVGSPLSLECTVEGTSNPNLYWYRQAAGRGLQLLFYSVGIGQISSEVPQNLSASRPQDRQFILSSKKLLLSDSGFYLCAWSVLQKTGRSDTQYFGPGTRLTVL.

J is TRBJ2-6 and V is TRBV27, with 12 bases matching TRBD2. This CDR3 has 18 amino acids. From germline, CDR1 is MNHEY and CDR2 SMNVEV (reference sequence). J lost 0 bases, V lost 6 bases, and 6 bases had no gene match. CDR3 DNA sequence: TGTGCCAGCAGCAAGACTAGCGGGAGTACCTCTGGGGCCAACGTCCTGACTTTC. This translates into CASSKTSGSTSGANVLTF.

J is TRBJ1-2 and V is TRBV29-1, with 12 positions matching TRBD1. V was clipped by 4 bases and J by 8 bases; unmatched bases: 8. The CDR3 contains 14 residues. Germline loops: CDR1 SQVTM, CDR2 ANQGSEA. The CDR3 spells CSVVLGTGGGGYTF. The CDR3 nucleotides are TGCAGCGTTGTCCTCGGGACAGGGGGCGGGGGCTACACCTTC.

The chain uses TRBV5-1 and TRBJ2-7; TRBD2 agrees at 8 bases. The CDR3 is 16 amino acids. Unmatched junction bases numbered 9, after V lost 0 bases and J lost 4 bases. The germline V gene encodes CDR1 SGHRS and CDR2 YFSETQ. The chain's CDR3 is CASSLAGRTSLYEQYF. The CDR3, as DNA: TGCGCCAGCAGCTTGGCCGGTAGGACTAGCTTATACGAGCAGTACTTC.

The CDR3 nucleotides are TGTGCCAGCAGCTCGCCTTTGGGGGGTGAGCAGTACTTC. Its protein product is CASSSPLGGEQYF. The chain is built from TRBV7-8 and TRBJ2-7; a possible D gene is TRBD2 (6 bases). The V end lost 4 bases, the J end lost 7 bases, and 14 bases lay between the germline ends. The CDR3 spans 13 residues. Germline lookup yields CDR1 SGHVS and CDR2 FQNEAQ.